This TCR beta chain is from a study of CD8 T cells in Susac syndrome. Reverse transcription of about 0.5 to 1 ug RNA was carried out with random hexamers. MiXCR, applied by TCRdb to the immunoSEQ multiplex PCR reads, yields one record per CDR3 protein. The sample lists 200,000 to 250,000 distinct CDR3 sequences; around nine tenths were seen once. The CDR3 runs to 13 residues. The germline V gene has CDR1 SQVTM and CDR2 ANQGSEA. V lost 3 bases and J lost 5; bases outside the gene matches: 6. This receptor was taken from a human donor with multiple sclerosis. The source material was CD8+ T cells from PBMCs. This chain joins TRBV29-1 and TRBJ1-2; 7 bases agree with TRBD1. As DNA, the CDR3 is TGCAGCGTTGACGGCCCGGGACAGTATGGCTACACCTTC. Translating gives CSVDGPGQYGYTF.